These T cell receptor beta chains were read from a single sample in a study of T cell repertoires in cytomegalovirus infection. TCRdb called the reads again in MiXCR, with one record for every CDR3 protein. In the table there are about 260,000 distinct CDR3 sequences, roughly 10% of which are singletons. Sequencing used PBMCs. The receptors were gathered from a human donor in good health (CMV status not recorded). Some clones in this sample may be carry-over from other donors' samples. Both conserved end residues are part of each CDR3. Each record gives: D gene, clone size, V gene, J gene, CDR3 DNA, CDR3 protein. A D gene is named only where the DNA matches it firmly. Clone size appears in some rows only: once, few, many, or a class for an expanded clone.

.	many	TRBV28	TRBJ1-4	TGTGCCAGCAGCCCGCCAACCCCCTTGCGGGCTAATGAAAAACTGTTTTTT	CASSPPTPLRANEKLFF
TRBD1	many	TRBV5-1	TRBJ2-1	TGCGCCAGCAGCTACGGGGGACAGGGGAACAATGAGCAGTTCTTC	CASSYGGQGNNEQFF
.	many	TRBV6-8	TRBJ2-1	TGTGCCAGTAACAGGGTCCTAGACAATGAGCAGTTCTTC	CASNRVLDNEQFF
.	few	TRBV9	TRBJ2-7	TGTGCCAGCAGCCTACGCGGGACAGAGTCCTACGAGCAGTACTTC	CASSLRGTESYEQYF
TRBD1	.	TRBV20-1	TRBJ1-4	TGCAGTGCACAGGGGGATAATGAAAAACTGTTTTTT	CSAQGDNEKLFF
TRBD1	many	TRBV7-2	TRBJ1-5	TGTGCCAGCAGCTTAGGAGGGGACAGGGTCGATCAGCCCCAGCATTTT	CASSLGGDRVDQPQHF
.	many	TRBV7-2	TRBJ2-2	TGTGCCAGCAGCCCTAATCCGGAGATCGGTACCGGGGAGCTGTTTTTT	CASSPNPEIGTGELFF
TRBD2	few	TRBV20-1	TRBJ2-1	TGCAGTGCTAGAGATACTAGCGGGGGATATGAGCAGTTCTTC	CSARDTSGGYEQFF
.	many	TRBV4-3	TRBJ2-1	TGCGCCAGCAGCCAAGAAGGAGGGTTGTCTTACAATGAGCAGTTCTTC	CASSQEGGLSYNEQFF
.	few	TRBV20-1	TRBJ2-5	TGCAGTGCTGTGCCCCAGGGACTGGAGACCCAGTACTTC	CSAVPQGLETQYF
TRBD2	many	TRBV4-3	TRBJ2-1	TGCGCCAGCAGCCAAGAATTGGACAGCGGGGGTAGGTCAAATGAGCAGTTCTTC	CASSQELDSGGRSNEQFF
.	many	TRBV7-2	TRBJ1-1	TGTGCCAGCAGCTACTGGCTTAGGAACACTGAAGCTTTCTTT	CASSYWLRNTEAFF
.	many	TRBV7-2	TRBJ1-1	TGTGCCAGCAGCAAATCTGGGGGCAGGGGCGAGGTGAACACTGAAGCTTTCTTT	CASSKSGGRGEVNTEAFF
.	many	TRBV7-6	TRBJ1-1	TGTGCCAGCAGCAACGGCGTCGCTGAAGCTTTCTTT	CASSNGVAEAFF
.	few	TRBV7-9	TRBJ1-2	TGTGCCATCCAGCCTGGCCAACGGTATGGCTACACCTTC	CAIQPGQRYGYTF
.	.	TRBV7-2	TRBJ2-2	TGTGCCAGCAGCTTAGGTCCGGGACTTAACACCGGGGAGCTGTTTTTT	CASSLGPGLNTGELFF
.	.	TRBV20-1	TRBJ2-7	TGCAGTGCTAGAGATTTAGCGACCGGCCCCTACGAGCAGTACTTC	CSARDLATGPYEQYF
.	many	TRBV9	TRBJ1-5	TGTGCCAGCAGCGTAGCAGCAGGAGGGGACAATCAGCCCCAGCATTTT	CASSVAAGGDNQPQHF
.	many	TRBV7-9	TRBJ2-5	TGTGCCAGCAGCTCGACCGGGGCCTACCAAGAGACCCAGTACTTC	CASSSTGAYQETQYF
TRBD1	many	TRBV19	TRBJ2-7	TGTGCCAGTAGTCCCGGGACAGGGGGAAGCGGGGAGCAGTACTTC	CASSPGTGGSGEQYF
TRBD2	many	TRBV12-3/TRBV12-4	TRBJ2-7	TGTGCCAGCACAGCTAGCGGGAGGCCTCTCTACGAGCAGTACTTC	CASTASGRPLYEQYF
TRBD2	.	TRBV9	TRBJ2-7	TGTGCCAGCAGCGTAGGCTCTAGCGGGAGCTACGAGCAGTACTTC	CASSVGSSGSYEQYF
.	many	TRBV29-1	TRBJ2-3	TGCGGTAGGGGCGGCCGCACAGATACGCAGTATTTT	CGRGGRTDTQYF
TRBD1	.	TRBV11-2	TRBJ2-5	TGTGCCAGCAGCATATCCGGGACAGGGGGCTTAGAGACCCAGTACTTC	CASSISGTGGLETQYF
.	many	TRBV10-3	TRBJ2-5	TGTGCCATCAGTGATCCTGGACGGACTCAAGAGACCCAGTACTTC	CAISDPGRTQETQYF
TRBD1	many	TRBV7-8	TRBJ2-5	TGTGCCAGCAGCCGTCAGACAGGGTTGGAGACCCAGTACTTC	CASSRQTGLETQYF
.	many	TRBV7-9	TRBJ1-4	TGTGCCAGCAGCTTTTGGGACGACAATGAAAAACTGTTTTTT	CASSFWDDNEKLFF
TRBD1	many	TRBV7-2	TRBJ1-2	TGTGCCAGCAGCTTAGGACAGGGATTTTTAAAGGGCTACACCTTC	CASSLGQGFLKGYTF